The present T cell receptor beta chain was sequenced within a study of T cell repertoires in cytomegalovirus infection. Study information: Shared public TCR beta signatures pointed to both CMV infection and a matching HLA type.

A word on this clonotype: Its target is unknown.

This CDR3 comprises 16 residues. The germline V gene has CDR1 MNHNY and CDR2 SVGAGI (reference sequence). V lost 5 bases, J lost 6 bases, and 8 bases stayed unmatched. Broader study findings: Dominant in the ex vivo response were TCR beta clonotypes restricted by HLA-C and specific for CMV.

In TCRdb, the reads were re-called with MiXCR into one record per CDR3 protein. Of approximately 170,000 distinct CDR3 sequences listed, 17% are singletons. The sequence came from a human donor in good health (CMV status not recorded). Some clones in this sample may be carry-over from other donors' samples. Sequenced: CD8+ T cells from PBMCs. This chain links TRBV6-6 with TRBJ2-3, with 13 bases lining up with TRBD2. In nucleotides, the CDR3 is TGTGCCAGCAGTACCACTAGCGGGGGGGCCAGGGATACGCAGTATTTT. It yields the protein CASSTTSGGARDTQYF.